The 26 T cell receptor beta chains below all came from one sample that was sequenced in a study of T cells in Graves' hyperthyroidism and ophthalmopathy. Regions amplified from RNA transcripts were the TCR beta CDR3 regions. When the TCR CDR3 underwent first-round RT-PCR, the HTBI primer set was used. TCRdb reprocessed the multiplex PCR reads via MiXCR and lists one record per CDR3 protein. The table lists some 560,000 distinct CDR3 sequences, 15% to 17% of them singletons. The sample taken for sequencing was blood. Source of these receptors: a young woman with Graves' hyperthyroidism.

Only a few counts were recorded for this clonotype. The V gene is TRBV27, the J gene TRBJ2-5, with 10 bases matching TRBD2. The V gene end was trimmed by 4 bases and the J gene end by 9 bases; junction bases not matched to a gene: 14. Per the germline V gene, CDR1 is MNHEY and CDR2 is SMNVEV (reference sequence). The CDR3 totals 16 residues. CDR3: CASSSLAGALRGAQYF. CDR3 nucleotides: TGTGCCAGCAGTTCGCTAGCGGGAGCTCTCCGGGGGGCCCAGTACTTC.

This chain uses TRBV24-1 with TRBJ1-5; D remains ambiguous. This CDR3 contains 12 residues. The germline V and J ends were trimmed by 3 bases and 3 bases, with 2 bases remaining between them. Germline CDR1 is KGHDR and CDR2 is SFDVKD. The CDR3, as DNA: TGTGCCACCAGTGATAACAATCAGCCCCAGCATTTT. Amino acid sequence: CATSDNNQPQHF.

In its sample, this clonotype was seen many times. CDR3 sequence: CARGTSGVSAEQYF. The CDR3 DNA sequence: TGTGCCCGCGGGACTAGCGGGGTGAGCGCCGAGCAGTACTTC. The rearrangement links TRBV30 to TRBJ2-7; 13 nucleotides agree with TRBD2. After removal of 8 bases from V and 6 bases from J, the junction contained 10 bases not matched to a gene. Looked up from germline, CDR1 is GTSNPN and CDR2 is SVGIG (reference sequence). This CDR3 comprises 14 residues.

In its sample, this clonotype was seen a few times. The J gene is TRBJ1-4, the V gene TRBV6-5; 8 bases are a match to TRBD1. CDR3 length: 16 amino acids. Germline-derived CDR1 and CDR2 are MNHEY and SVGAGI. The V segment lost 2 bases and the J segment 3 bases; nucleotides outside the gene matches: 5. The CDR3 is CASSYETGAANEKLFF. Written as DNA, the CDR3 is TGTGCCAGCAGTTACGAGACAGGGGCAGCTAATGAAAAACTGTTTTTT.

This clonotype has at least ten counts. V and J are TRBV28 and TRBJ2-3, with unresolved D. The CDR3 is 14 amino acids. Trimming removed 11 bases from V and 0 bases from J, with 15 bases in between. Germline lookup yields CDR1 MDHEN and CDR2 SYDVKM. The CDR3 region is CAHGPGYSTDTQYF. The CDR3 coding sequence is TGTGCCCACGGACCGGGTTATAGCACAGATACGCAGTATTTT.

With regard to this clonotype: A much more abundant neighbour one base away suggests this may be a read error. The chain recombines TRBV7-3 with TRBJ2-1; 9 bases match TRBD2. The last part of the DNA fits TRBJ2-7 better; the J call may be wrong. The germline V gene has CDR1 SGHTA and CDR2 FQGTGA. CDR3 length equals 16 residues. CDR3 nucleotide sequence: TGTGCCAGCAGCCCTAGCGGGCGGGAGGGCTACAATGAGCAGTACTTC. This codes for CASSPSGREGYNEQYF.

The chain employs TRBV18 and TRBJ2-7; D gene uncertain. CDR3 size: 12 residues. The germline V and J ends were trimmed by 4 bases and 4 bases, with 8 bases remaining between them. CDR1 is KGHSH, CDR2 LQKENI, per germline. The CDR3 DNA reads as TGTGCCAGCTCACGAGAAGCATACGAGCAGTACTTC. Amino acid sequence: CASSREAYEQYF.

This clonotype was seen more than once but under ten times. The chain joins TRBV10-3 to TRBJ2-6, with a tentative D call TRBD1 (6 bases). Trimming removed 6 bases at V and 0 bases at J, with 9 bases between. Germline V gene data show CDR1 as ENHRY and CDR2 as SYGVKD. The CDR3 is 15 residues long. The CDR3 sequence: CAIREGGSGANVLTF. In DNA form, the CDR3 reads TGTGCCATCAGGGAAGGGGGCTCTGGGGCCAACGTCCTGACTTTC.

This clonotype was recorded a few times. This rearrangement joins TRBV20-1 to TRBJ2-7, with 8 bases fitting TRBD2. V gave up 2 bases and J gave up 3 bases; unmatched junction bases: 6. Germline values: CDR1 DFQATT, CDR2 SNEGSKA (reference sequence). The CDR3 runs to 14 residues. In DNA, the CDR3 is TGCAGTGCTAGATTTCGGGGACTAGACTACGAGCAGTACTTC. Protein sequence: CSARFRGLDYEQYF.

V gene TRBV29-1 combines with J gene TRBJ2-5; D ambiguous. Germline V gene lookup returns CDR1 SQVTM and CDR2 ANQGSEA. This CDR3 comprises 12 residues. Trimming left V 7 bases short and J 0 bases short, with 9 bases between. The CDR3 coding sequence is TGCAGCGGGAGTGGCTACCAAGAGACCCAGTACTTC. Its protein product is CSGSGYQETQYF.

V gene TRBV18 combines with J gene TRBJ2-4; D call uncertain. This CDR3 is built from 15 residues. V lost 2 bases and J 6 bases, leaving 14 bases between the germline ends. From germline, CDR1 is KGHSH and CDR2 LQKENI. The DNA of the CDR3 is TGTGCCAGCTCACCAACCGCGCAGCTGGGAAACATTCAGTACTTC. This translates into CASSPTAQLGNIQYF.

The CDR3 here is CASSLGGSYADTQYF. In DNA form, the CDR3 reads TGTGCCAGCAGTTTAGGGGGTTCCTACGCAGATACGCAGTATTTT. The chain employs TRBV28 and TRBJ2-3; D possibly matches TRBD1 or TRBD2 (5 bases each). Germline V lookup: CDR1 MDHEN, CDR2 SYDVKM. The CDR3 has 15 amino acids. V gave up 2 bases and J gave up 4 bases, with 13 bases separating them. The full variable domain, completed using reference TRBV28 and TRBJ2-3, is DVKVTQSSRYLVKRTGEKVFLECVQDMDHENMFWYRQDPGLGLRLIYFSYDVKMKEKGDIPEGYSVSREKKERFSLILESASTNQTSMYLCASSLGGSYADTQYFGPGTRLTVL.

Only a few counts were recorded for this clonotype. The chain is built from TRBV27 and TRBJ1-5; the D is unclear. Trimming cost V 4 bases and J 5 bases, with 15 bases left between them. This CDR3 comprises 15 residues. CDR1 MNHEY and CDR2 SMNVEV come from the germline V gene (reference sequence). The CDR3 loop is CASSWAGKEDQPQHF. CDR3 DNA: TGTGCCAGCAGTTGGGCGGGTAAAGAGGATCAGCCCCAGCATTTT.

The chain carries TRBV12-3 or TRBV12-4 and TRBJ2-3, with 14 bases matching TRBD2. V was clipped by 6 bases and J by 5 bases; unmatched bases: 4. The CDR3 length is 15 residues. The CDR3 sequence is CASRGGLAGGDTQYF. In DNA, the CDR3 is TGTGCCAGCAGAGGAGGACTAGCGGGAGGAGATACGCAGTATTTT.

This clonotype was seen only a few times. V and J are TRBV6-9 and TRBJ2-3, with no clear D. Germline loops: CDR1 MNHGY, CDR2 SVAAGI. Between the trimmed V and J ends, which lost 3 bases and 4 bases, there was a span of 14 bases. The CDR3 consists of 15 residues. This chain's CDR3 is CASSYQTIVPDTQYF. For the CDR3, the DNA is TGTGCCAGCAGTTACCAAACTATCGTTCCAGATACGCAGTATTTT.

The chain carries TRBV6-1 and TRBJ2-1; TRBD2 matches at 8 bases. The CDR3 is made up of 15 amino acids. The germline CDR1 and CDR2 sequences are MNHNS and SASEGT. Germline trimming cut 5 bases from V and 8 bases from J; bases unmatched to any gene: 11. The CDR3 loop reads CASSFGTRVVDEQFF. Here the CDR3 DNA reads TGTGCCAGCAGTTTCGGGACTAGGGTCGTTGATGAGCAGTTCTTC.

This clonotype occurred many times. This chain uses TRBV2 with TRBJ1-2; no clear D gene. The CDR3 covers 14 residues. With 2 bases removed from V and 4 bases from J, the gap between germline ends came to 11 bases. Germline CDR1 is SNHLY and CDR2 is FYNNEI. The CDR3 loop is CASSERRLVYGYTF. CDR3 coding DNA: TGTGCCAGCAGTGAACGGCGCCTCGTCTATGGCTACACCTTC. The full variable domain, completed using reference TRBV2 and TRBJ1-2, is EPEVTQTPSHQVTQMGQEVILRCVPISNHLYFYWYRQILGQKVEFLVSFYNNEISEKSEIFDDQFSVERPDGSNFTLKIRSTKLEDSAMYFCASSERRLVYGYTFGSGTRLTVV.

This clonotype was seen only a few times. This chain joins TRBV15 and TRBJ1-1; 8 bases match TRBD1. The CDR3 has 19 amino acids. V trimming: 5 bases; J trimming: 4 bases; junction bases outside the gene matches: 21. Germline values: CDR1 LNHNV, CDR2 YYDKDF (reference sequence). The CDR3 reads CATSGAFTGGKFPGTEAFF. CDR3 nucleotides: TGTGCCACCAGCGGTGCCTTTACAGGGGGAAAATTCCCCGGCACTGAAGCTTTCTTT.

This clonotype was recorded at least ten times. CDR3 protein: CAWSGRTQETQYF. The CDR3 region has the DNA TGTGCCTGGAGCGGCAGGACCCAAGAGACCCAGTACTTC. This chain connects TRBV30 to TRBJ2-5; D call uncertain. From germline, CDR1 is GTSNPN and CDR2 SVGIG (reference sequence). Trimming took off 3 bases at V and 1 base at J, with 9 bases between the two ends. The CDR3 consists of 13 residues.

J is TRBJ2-1 and V is TRBV20-1; possibly TRBD1 or TRBD2 for D (8 bases each). Germline V gene lookup returns CDR1 DFQATT and CDR2 SNEGSKA (reference sequence). This CDR3 is built from 20 residues. V was clipped by 2 bases and J by 3 bases, with 29 bases between them. CDR3 sequence reads: CSARPNRGGSRREVYNEQFF. Here the CDR3 DNA reads TGCAGTGCTAGACCCAACAGGGGGGGAAGCCGGCGGGAGGTCTACAATGAGCAGTTCTTC.

This clonotype was observed many times. The V call is TRBV12-3 or TRBV12-4, the J call TRBJ1-2, with 8 bases identical to TRBD1. V lost 7 bases to trimming and J lost 3 bases; unmatched junction nucleotides: 4. CDR3 length: 13 residues. The CDR3 nucleotides are TGTGCCAGCATCATGACAGGGGACTATGGCTACACCTTC. It codes for CASIMTGDYGYTF.

In regard to this clonotype: An end of the junction does not agree with germline; a read error may underlie this. This sequence joins TRBV6-1 and TRBJ1-4, with D possibly being TRBD1 (5 bases). The CDR3 covers 13 residues. Germline CDR1 reads MNHNS; CDR2 reads SASEGT. In nucleotides, the CDR3 is TGTACCAGCATCCGGGGACCTAATGAAAAACTGTTTTTT. It is translated as CTSIRGPNEKLFF.

This clonotype has more than one count but fewer than ten. The chain recombines TRBV10-3 with TRBJ1-2, with TRBD1 as a possible D gene (6 bases). V dropped 0 bases and J dropped 4 bases, with 15 bases sitting between them. Germline V gene sequence: CDR1 ENHRY, CDR2 SYGVKD. The CDR3 is made up of 16 amino acids. CDR3 DNA sequence: TGTGCCATCAGTGAGTCGTTCCCCGGACAGAGCTATGGCTACACCTTC. It encodes CAISESFPGQSYGYTF.

This chain links TRBV7-2 with TRBJ2-1, with TRBD1 as a possible D gene (6 bases). This CDR3 is built from 18 residues. Trimming left V 8 bases short and J 3 bases short, with 26 bases between. Germline CDR1 is SGHTA and CDR2 is FQGNSA. CDR3 in amino acids: CASLTGQRISPRYNEQFF. CDR3 sequence (DNA): TGTGCCAGCTTAACGGGACAACGAATCTCCCCTCGCTACAATGAGCAGTTCTTC.

This chain links TRBV6-1 with TRBJ2-1; D perhaps matches TRBD2 (6 bases). The ends were cut back, 5 bases at V and 5 bases at J, with 10 bases in the middle. The CDR3 runs to 13 residues. Germline assignment: CDR1 MNHNS and CDR2 SASEGT. The CDR3 region is CASSWDLNNEQFF. The CDR3 DNA sequence: TGTGCCAGCAGTTGGGACTTAAACAATGAGCAGTTCTTC.

The chain recombines TRBV15 with TRBJ2-2; maybe TRBD1 (5 bases). The ends were cut back, 1 base at V and 4 bases at J, with 10 bases in the middle. The CDR3 contains 15 residues. The germline V gene encodes CDR1 LNHNV and CDR2 YYDKDF (reference sequence). CDR3 coding DNA: TGTGCCACCAGCAGAGTGGTAGACAGCACCGGGGAGCTGTTTTTT. Translation: CATSRVVDSTGELFF.